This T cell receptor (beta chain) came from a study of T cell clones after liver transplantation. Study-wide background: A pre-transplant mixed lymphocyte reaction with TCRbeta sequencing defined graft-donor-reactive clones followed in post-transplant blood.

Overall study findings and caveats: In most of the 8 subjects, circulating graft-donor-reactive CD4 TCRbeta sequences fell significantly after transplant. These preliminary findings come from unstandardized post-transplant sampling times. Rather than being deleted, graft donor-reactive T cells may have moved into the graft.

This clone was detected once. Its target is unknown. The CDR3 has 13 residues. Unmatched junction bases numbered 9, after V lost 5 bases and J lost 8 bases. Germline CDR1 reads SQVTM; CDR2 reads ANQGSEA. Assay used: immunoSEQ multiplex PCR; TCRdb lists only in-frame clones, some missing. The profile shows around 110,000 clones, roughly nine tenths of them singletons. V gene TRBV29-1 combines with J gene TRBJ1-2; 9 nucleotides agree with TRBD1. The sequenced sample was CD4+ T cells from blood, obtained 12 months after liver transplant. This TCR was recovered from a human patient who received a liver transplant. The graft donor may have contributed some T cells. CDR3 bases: TGCAGCGTTCCGGGACAGGGAGTGAGCGGCTACACCTTC. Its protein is CSVPGQGVSGYTF.